Given below is one T cell receptor (beta chain) in context. This specimen belongs to a study of blood T cell repertoires in COVID-19. Looking at the study overall: Samples taken during acute and convalescent COVID-19 were collected in the United States, Italy and Spain. Nucleic acid was either cDNA or gDNA, and it came from T cells, B-cell-depleted T cells, or PBMCs.

The ends lost 5 bases at V and 4 bases at J; junction bases unmatched: 14. The CDR3 runs 17 residues. CDR1 is SGDLS, CDR2 YYNGEE, per germline. Original data processing: The assay estimated nucleated cells by amplifying reference gene primers. Generated by immunoSEQ multiplex PCR, the TCRdb table keeps only in-frame clones and is missing some. V, J and clone size were drawn from that table, and D and trimming were deduced from the DNA. The sample has 100,000 to 150,000 clones; approximately 85% are singletons. The clonotype was recovered from a human donor in a cohort sampled during active COVID-19. The J gene is TRBJ2-2, the V gene TRBV9; 7 nucleotides match TRBD2. Sequencing input: peripheral blood. The CDR3 region is CASSVELAGLLTGELFF. The CDR3 nucleotides read TGTGCCAGCAGTGTTGAATTAGCGGGCCTTCTCACCGGGGAGCTGTTTTTT.